The present T cell receptor (beta chain) was sequenced within a study of shared clonotypes between healthy human individuals. The authors ran the assay at deep level. Genomic DNA (from each subset) was split evenly across several immunoSEQ plates. Clones were sequenced by immunoSEQ multiplex PCR, and TCRdb holds only the in-frame ones, with some missing. The sample lists millions of clones, roughly 95% occurring once. In the naive CD8 group, cells lacked CD45RO and were positively selected for CCR7, so terminally differentiated effector memory CD45RA+ cells were left out. V lost 5 bases and J 8 bases, leaving 18 bases between the germline ends. CDR1 is MRHNA, CDR2 SNTAGT, per germline. The CDR3 covers 14 residues.

The V gene is TRBV6-4, the J gene TRBJ1-2, with a possible D match to TRBD1 (6 bases). The specimen sequenced was naive CD8+ T cells sorted from blood. The origin of this receptor is a man aged 18 to 29 in good health. CDR3 sequence reads: CASSRITGSRGYTF. The CDR3 DNA reads TGTGCCAGCAGTCGGATTACAGGGAGTAGAGGCTACACCTTC.